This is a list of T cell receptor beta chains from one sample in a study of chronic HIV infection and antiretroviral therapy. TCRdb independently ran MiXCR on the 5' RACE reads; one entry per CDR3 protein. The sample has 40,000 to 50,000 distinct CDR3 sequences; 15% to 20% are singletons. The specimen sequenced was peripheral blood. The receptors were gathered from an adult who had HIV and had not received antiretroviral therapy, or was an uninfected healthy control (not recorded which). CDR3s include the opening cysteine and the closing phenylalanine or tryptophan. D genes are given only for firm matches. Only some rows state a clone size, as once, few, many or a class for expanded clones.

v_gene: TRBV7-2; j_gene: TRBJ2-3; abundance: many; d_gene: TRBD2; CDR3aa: CASSLGAGADTQYF; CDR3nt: TGTGCCAGCAGCTTGGGAGCGGGAGCAGATACGCAGTATTTT
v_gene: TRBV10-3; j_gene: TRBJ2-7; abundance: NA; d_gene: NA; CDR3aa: CAISASGWGTQSSHEQYF; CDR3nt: TGTGCCATCAGTGCCTCGGGGTGGGGGACTCAGTCAAGCCACGAGCAGTACTTC
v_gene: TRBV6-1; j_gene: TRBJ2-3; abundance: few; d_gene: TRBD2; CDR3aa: CASSGTSVSTDTQYF; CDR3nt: TGTGCCAGCAGTGGAACTAGCGTAAGCACAGATACGCAGTATTTT
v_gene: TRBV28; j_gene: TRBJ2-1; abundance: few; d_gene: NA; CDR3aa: CASSSGASGPNNEQFF; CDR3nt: TGTGCCAGCAGTTCGGGGGCCTCTGGGCCGAACAATGAGCAGTTCTTC
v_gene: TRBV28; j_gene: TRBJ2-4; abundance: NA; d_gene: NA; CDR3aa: CASSLSGEVVKNIQYF; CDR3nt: TGTGCCAGCAGTTTATCGGGGGAAGTGGTCAAAAACATTCAGTACTTC
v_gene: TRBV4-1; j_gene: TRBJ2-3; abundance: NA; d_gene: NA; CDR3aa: CASSHRIDIGDTQYF; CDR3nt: TGCGCCAGCAGCCACCGCATCGACATCGGAGATACGCAGTATTTT
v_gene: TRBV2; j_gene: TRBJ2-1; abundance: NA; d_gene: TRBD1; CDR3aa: CASSEGGGSRDEQFF; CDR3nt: TGTGCCAGCAGTGAAGGAGGGGGCAGTCGAGATGAGCAGTTCTTC
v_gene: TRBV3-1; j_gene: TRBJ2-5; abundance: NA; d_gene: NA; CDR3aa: CASSRDTVWVEQETQYF; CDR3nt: TGTGCCAGCAGCCGGGACACCGTCTGGGTCGAACAAGAGACCCAGTACTTC
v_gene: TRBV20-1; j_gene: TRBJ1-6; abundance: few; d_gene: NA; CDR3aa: CSAQGTGGSPLHF; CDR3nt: TGCAGTGCTCAAGGGACCGGGGGTTCACCCCTCCACTTT
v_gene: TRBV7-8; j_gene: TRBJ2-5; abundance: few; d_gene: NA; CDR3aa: CASSLARLPSRETQYF; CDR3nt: TGTGCCAGCAGCTTAGCGCGACTCCCCTCCAGAGAGACCCAGTACTTC
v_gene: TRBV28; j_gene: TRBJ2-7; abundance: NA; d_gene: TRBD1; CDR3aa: CASLTGGAWRPAGEQYF; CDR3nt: TGTGCCAGCTTGACAGGGGGCGCGTGGCGGCCCGCGGGGGAGCAGTACTTC
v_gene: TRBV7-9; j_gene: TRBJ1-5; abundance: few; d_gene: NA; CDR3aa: CASSSTGPQSNQPQHF; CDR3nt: TGTGCCAGCAGCTCAACAGGGCCGCAGAGCAATCAGCCCCAGCATTTT
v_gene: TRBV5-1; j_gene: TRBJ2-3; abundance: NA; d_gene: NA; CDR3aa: CASSHSGGSTDTQYF; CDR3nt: TGCGCCAGCAGCCATAGCGGAGGGAGCACAGATACGCAGTATTTT
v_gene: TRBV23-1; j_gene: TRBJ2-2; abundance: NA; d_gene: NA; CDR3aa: CASSPRGYTGELFF; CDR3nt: TGCGCCAGCAGTCCCCGGGGGTACACCGGGGAGCTGTTTTTT
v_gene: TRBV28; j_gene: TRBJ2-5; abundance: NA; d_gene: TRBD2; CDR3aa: CASSFRLAGAGETQYF; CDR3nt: TGTGCCAGCAGTTTTAGGCTAGCGGGAGCTGGTGAGACCCAGTACTTC
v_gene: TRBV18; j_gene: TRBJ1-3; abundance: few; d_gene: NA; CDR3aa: CASSPLDKGASGNTIYF; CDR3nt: TGTGCCAGCTCACCACTCGACAAGGGAGCCTCTGGAAACACCATATATTTT
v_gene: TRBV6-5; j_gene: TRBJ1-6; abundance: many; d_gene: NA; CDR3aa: CASSPGRDNSPLHF; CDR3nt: TGTGCCAGCAGTCCCGGCAGGGATAATTCACCCCTCCACTTT
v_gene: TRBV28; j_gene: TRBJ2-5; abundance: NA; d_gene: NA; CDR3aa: CASSALAQETQYF; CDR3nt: TGTGCCAGCAGCGCTCTAGCCCAAGAGACCCAGTACTTC
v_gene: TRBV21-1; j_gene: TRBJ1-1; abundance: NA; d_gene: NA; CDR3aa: CASTASLGTGGTEAFF; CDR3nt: TGTGCCAGCACCGCCTCCCTGGGGACAGGAGGAACTGAAGCTTTCTTT
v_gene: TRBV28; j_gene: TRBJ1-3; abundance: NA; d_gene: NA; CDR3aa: CASTTPGVGPSGNTIYF; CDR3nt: TGTGCCAGCACCACCCCGGGAGTGGGACCCTCTGGAAACACCATATATTTT
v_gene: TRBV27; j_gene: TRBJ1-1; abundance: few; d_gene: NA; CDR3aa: CASSLGPGAEAFF; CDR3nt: TGTGCCAGCAGTTTAGGGCCGGGGGCTGAAGCTTTCTTT
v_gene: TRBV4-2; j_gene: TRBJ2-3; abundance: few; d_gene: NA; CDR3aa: CASSESLGYTQYF; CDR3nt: TGTGCCAGCAGCGAATCGTTAGGTTATACGCAGTATTTT
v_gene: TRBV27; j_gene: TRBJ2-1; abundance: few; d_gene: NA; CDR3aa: CASISFGGLGRPLFF; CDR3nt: TGTGCCAGCATATCGTTTGGGGGACTGGGACGTCCACTGTTCTTC
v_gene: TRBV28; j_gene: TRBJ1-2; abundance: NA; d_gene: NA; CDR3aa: CASSWGVGYGYTF; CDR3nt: TGTGCCAGCAGTTGGGGGGTTGGCTATGGCTACACCTTC
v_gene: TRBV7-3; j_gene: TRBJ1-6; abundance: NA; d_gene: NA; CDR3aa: CASSLSGWNSPLHF; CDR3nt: TGTGCCAGCAGCTTATCAGGGTGGAATTCACCCCTCCACTTT
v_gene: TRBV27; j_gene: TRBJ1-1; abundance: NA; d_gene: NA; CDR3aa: CASSSEFAEAEAFF; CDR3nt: TGTGCCAGCAGTTCCGAGTTTGCGGAGGCGGAAGCTTTCTTT
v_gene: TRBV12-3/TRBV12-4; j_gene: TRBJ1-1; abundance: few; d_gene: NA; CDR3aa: CASSLVSEAFF; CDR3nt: TGTGCCAGCAGTTTAGTCAGTGAAGCTTTCTTT
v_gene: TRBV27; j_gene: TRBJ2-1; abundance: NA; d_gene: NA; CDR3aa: CASSPRGVGGSSHNEQFF; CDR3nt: TGTGCCAGCAGCCCTCGGGGGGTAGGGGGCTCCTCACACAATGAGCAGTTCTTC
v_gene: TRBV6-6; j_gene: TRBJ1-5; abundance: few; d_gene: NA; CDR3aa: CASYLETGNQPQHF; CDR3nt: TGTGCCAGCTATCTTGAAACCGGGAATCAGCCCCAGCATTTT
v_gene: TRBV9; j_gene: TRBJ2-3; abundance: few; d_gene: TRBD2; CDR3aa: CASSVEGGSGRSTDTQYF; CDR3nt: TGTGCCAGCAGCGTAGAGGGGGGAAGCGGGAGGTCCACAGATACGCAGTATTTT
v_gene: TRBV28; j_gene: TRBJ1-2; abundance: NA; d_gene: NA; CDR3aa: CASSLDRRGYGYTF; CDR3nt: TGTGCCAGCAGCCTTGACAGGCGGGGCTATGGCTACACCTTC
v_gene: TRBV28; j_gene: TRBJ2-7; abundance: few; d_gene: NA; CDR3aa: CASSRPPLSYEQYF; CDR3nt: TGTGCCAGCAGCCGTCCCCCGCTCTCCTACGAGCAGTACTTC
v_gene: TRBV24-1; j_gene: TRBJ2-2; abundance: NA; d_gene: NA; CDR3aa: CATSDYEGWVAGELFF; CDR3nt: TGTGCCACCAGTGATTACGAGGGGTGGGTCGCCGGGGAGCTGTTTTTT
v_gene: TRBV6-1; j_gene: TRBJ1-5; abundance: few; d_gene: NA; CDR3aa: CASTPWLGQPQHF; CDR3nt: TGTGCCAGCACCCCTTGGTTGGGTCAGCCCCAGCATTTT
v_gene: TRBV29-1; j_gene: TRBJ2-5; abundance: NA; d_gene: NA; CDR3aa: CSVLGGQETQYF; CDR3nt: TGCAGCGTTTTAGGGGGCCAAGAGACCCAGTACTTC
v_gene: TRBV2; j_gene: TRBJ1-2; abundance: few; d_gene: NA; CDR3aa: CASSPQAPYSGYTF; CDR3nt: TGTGCCAGCAGTCCACAGGCCCCTTATTCCGGCTACACCTTC
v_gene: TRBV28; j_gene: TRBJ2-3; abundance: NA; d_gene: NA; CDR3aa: CASSQLVADTQYF; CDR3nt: TGTGCCAGCAGTCAACTAGTCGCAGATACGCAGTATTTT
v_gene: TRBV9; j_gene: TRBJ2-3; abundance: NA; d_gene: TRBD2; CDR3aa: CASSVREGRIDTQYF; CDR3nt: TGTGCCAGCAGCGTGCGGGAGGGACGTATAGATACGCAGTATTTT
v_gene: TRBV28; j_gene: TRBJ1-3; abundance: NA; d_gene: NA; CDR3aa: CASGTLQGRLSGNTIYF; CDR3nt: TGTGCCAGCGGTACCTTACAGGGAAGATTATCTGGAAACACCATATATTTT
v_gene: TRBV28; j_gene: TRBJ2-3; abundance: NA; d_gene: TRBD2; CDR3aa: CASSLRGRPSGRARDTQYF; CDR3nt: TGTGCCAGCAGTCTGAGGGGGAGACCTAGCGGGAGGGCCCGAGATACGCAGTATTTT
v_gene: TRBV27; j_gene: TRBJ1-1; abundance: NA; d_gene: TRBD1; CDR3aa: CASSLARQGAEAFF; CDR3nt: TGTGCCAGCAGTTTAGCTCGGCAGGGGGCTGAAGCTTTCTTT
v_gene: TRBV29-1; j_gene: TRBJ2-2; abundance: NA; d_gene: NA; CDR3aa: CSLPGRLLAPGELFF; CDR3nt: TGCAGCCTCCCTGGGCGTTTACTCGCCCCCGGGGAGCTGTTTTTT
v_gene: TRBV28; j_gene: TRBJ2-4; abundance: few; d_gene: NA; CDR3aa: CASSPPKNIQYF; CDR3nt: TGTGCCAGCAGTCCTCCCAAAAACATTCAGTACTTC
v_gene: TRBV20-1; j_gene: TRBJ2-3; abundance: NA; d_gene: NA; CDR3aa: CSASRPQERTDTQYF; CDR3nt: TGCAGTGCTTCCCGTCCTCAGGAGAGGACAGATACGCAGTATTTT
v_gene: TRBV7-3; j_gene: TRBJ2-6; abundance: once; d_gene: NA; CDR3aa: CASSLVGAGSGANVLTF; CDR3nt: TGTGCCAGCAGCTTAGTGGGAGCTGGCTCTGGGGCCAACGTCCTGACTTTC
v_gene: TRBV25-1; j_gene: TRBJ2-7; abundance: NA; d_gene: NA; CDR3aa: CASSSTVGYEQYF; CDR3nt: TGTGCCAGCAGTAGTACAGTAGGATACGAGCAGTACTTC
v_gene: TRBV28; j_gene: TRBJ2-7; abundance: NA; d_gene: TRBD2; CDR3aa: CASTYGSGYYEQYF; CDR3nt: TGTGCCAGCACCTATGGTAGCGGGTACTACGAGCAGTACTTC
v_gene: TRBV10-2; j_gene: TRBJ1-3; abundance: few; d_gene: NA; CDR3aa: CASKGVAGNTIYF; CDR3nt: TGCGCCAGCAAGGGAGTGGCTGGAAACACCATATATTTT
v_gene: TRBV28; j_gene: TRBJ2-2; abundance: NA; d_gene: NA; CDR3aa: CASSSGAMDTGELFF; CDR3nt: TGTGCCAGCAGTTCCGGGGCGATGGACACCGGGGAGCTGTTTTTT
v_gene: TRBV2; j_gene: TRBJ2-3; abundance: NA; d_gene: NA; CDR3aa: CASSMNRPPDTQYF; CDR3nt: TGTGCCAGCAGTATGAACCGGCCGCCAGATACGCAGTATTTT
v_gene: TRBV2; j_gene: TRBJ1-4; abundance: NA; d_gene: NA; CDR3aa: CASGLGGSNEKLFF; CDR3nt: TGTGCCAGCGGGCTGGGGGGAAGTAATGAAAAACTGTTTTTT
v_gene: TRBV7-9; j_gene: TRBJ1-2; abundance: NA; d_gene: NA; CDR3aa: CASSLIITGPNYGYTF; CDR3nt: TGTGCCAGCAGCTTGATTATAACTGGGCCAAACTATGGCTACACCTTC
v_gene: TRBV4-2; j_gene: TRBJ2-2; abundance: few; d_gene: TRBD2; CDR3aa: CASSQGVGEREAAGELFF; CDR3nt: TGTGCCAGCAGCCAAGGGGTAGGAGAGCGGGAGGCGGCCGGGGAGCTGTTTTTT
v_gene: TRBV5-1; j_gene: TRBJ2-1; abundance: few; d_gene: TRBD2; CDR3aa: CASSERGLAGLLGVNEQFF; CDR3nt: TGCGCCAGCAGCGAACGGGGACTAGCGGGCCTCTTGGGGGTCAATGAGCAGTTCTTC
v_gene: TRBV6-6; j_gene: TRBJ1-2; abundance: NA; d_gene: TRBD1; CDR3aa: CASTAGGSSYGYTF; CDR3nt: TGTGCCAGCACCGCAGGGGGCTCGAGTTATGGCTACACCTTC